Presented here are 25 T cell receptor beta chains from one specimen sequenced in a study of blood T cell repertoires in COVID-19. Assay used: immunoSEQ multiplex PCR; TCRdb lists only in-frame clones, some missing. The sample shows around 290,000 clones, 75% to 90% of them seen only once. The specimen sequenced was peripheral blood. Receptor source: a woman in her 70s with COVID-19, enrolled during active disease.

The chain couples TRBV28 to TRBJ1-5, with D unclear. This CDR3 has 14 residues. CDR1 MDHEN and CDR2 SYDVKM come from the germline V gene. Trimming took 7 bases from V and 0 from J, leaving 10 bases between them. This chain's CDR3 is CASTLGDSNQPQHF. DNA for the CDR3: TGTGCCAGCACCCTCGGGGATAGCAATCAGCCCCAGCATTTT.

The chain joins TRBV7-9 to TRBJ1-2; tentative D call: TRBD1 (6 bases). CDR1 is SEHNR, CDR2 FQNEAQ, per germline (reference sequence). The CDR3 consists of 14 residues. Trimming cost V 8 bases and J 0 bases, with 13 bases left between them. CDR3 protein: CASLRGGSNYGYTF. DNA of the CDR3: TGTGCCAGCCTCAGGGGCGGTTCTAACTATGGCTACACCTTC.

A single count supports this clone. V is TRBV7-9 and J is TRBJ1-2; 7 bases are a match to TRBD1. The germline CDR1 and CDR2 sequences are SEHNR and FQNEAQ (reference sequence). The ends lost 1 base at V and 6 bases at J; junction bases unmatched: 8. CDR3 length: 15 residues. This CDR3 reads CASSLGRQGWDGYTF. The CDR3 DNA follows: TGTGCCAGCAGCTTAGGTAGACAGGGTTGGGATGGCTACACCTTC.

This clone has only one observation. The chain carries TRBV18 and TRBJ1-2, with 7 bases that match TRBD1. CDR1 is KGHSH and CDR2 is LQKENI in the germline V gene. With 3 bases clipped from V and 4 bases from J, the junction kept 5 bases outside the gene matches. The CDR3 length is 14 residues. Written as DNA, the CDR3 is TGTGCCAGCTCACCCACAGGGGAGTTCTATGGCTACACCTTC. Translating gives CASSPTGEFYGYTF.

Here the CDR3 reads CASSFTGGEQYF. CDR3 in DNA: TGTGCCAGCAGTTTTACCGGGGGCGAGCAGTACTTC. The chain employs TRBV11-3 and TRBJ2-7; tentatively, D is TRBD2 (6 bases). V lost 6 bases and J lost 6, with 12 bases in between. Germline V CDR1 and CDR2: SGHNT, YENEEA. The CDR3 is made up of 12 amino acids.

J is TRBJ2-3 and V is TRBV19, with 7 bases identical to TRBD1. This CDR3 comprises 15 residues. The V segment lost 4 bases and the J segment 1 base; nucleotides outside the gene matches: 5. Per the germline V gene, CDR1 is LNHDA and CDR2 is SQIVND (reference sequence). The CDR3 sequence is CASSTQDRGTDTQYF. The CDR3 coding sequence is TGTGCCAGTAGTACCCAAGACAGGGGCACAGATACGCAGTATTTT.

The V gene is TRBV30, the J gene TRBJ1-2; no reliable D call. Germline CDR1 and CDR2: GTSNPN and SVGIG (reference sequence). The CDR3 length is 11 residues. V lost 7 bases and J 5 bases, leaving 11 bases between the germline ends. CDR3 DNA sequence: TGTGCCTACCCGGACTCATATGGCTACACCTTC. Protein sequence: CAYPDSYGYTF.

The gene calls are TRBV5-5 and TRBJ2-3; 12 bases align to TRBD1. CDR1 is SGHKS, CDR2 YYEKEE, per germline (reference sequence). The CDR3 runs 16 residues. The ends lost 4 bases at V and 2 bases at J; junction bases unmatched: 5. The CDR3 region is CASSLGTGGITDTQYF. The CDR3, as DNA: TGTGCCAGCAGCCTCGGGACAGGGGGCATCACAGATACGCAGTATTTT.

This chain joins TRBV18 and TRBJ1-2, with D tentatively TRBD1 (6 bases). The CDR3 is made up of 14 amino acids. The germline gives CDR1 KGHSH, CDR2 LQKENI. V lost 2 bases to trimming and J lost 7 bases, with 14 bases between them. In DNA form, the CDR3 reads TGTGCCAGCTCACCAGGCAACAGGGTTTTTGGCTACACCTTC. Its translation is CASSPGNRVFGYTF.

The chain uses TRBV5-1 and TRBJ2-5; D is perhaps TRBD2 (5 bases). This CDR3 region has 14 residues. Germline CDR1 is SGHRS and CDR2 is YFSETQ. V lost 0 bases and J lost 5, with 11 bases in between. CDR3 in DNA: TGCGCCAGCAGCTTGGTGAGGGCGCACGAGACCCAGTACTTC. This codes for CASSLVRAHETQYF. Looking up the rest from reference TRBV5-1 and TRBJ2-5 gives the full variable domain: KAGVTQTPRYLIKTRGQQVTLSCSPISGHRSVSWYQQTPGQGLQFLFEYFSETQRNKGNFPGRFSGRQFSNSRSEMNVSTLELGDSALYLCASSLVRAHETQYFGPGTRLLVL.

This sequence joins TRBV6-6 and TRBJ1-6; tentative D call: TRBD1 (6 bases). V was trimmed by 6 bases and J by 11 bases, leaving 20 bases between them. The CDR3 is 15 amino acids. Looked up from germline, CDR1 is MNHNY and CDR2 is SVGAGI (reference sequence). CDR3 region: CASREQGLDGAPLHF. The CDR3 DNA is TGTGCCAGCAGAGAACAGGGCTTAGACGGGGCACCCCTCCACTTT.

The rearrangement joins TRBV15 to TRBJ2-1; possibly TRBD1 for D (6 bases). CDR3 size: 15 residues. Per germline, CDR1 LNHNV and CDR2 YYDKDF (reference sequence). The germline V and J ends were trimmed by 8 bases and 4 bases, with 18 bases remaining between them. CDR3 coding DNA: TGTGCCACCGAAACAGAGAAAGGGGGTTACAATGAGCAGTTCTTC. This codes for CATETEKGGYNEQFF.

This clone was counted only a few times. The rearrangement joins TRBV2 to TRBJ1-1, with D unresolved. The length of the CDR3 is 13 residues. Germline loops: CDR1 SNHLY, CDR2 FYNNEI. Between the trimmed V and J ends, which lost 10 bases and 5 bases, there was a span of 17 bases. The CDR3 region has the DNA TGTGCCACCCAATACGGGGAGGTAACTGAAGCTTTCTTT. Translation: CATQYGEVTEAFF.

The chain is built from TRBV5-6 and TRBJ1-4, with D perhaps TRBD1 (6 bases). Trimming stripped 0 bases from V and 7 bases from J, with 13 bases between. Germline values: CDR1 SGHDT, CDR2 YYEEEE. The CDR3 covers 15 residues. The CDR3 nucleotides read TGTGCCAGCAGCTTGGTCGGGCAGGGGAGTGAAAAACTGTTTTTT. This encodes CASSLVGQGSEKLFF.

The CDR3 protein is CSVEFPSGGPPQYEQYF. The CDR3 nucleotides read TGCAGCGTTGAATTCCCTAGCGGGGGGCCTCCCCAATACGAGCAGTACTTC. The genes are TRBV29-1 and TRBJ2-7, with 11 positions matching TRBD2. Germline CDR1 is SQVTM and CDR2 is ANQGSEA. The V segment lost 2 bases and the J segment 4 bases; nucleotides outside the gene matches: 13. This CDR3 contains 17 residues.

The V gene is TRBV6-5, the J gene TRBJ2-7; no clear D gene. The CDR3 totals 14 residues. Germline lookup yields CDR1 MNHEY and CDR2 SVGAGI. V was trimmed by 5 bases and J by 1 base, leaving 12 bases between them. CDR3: CASSPLAVSYEQYF. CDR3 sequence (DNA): TGTGCCAGCAGTCCCTTGGCAGTTTCCTACGAGCAGTACTTC.

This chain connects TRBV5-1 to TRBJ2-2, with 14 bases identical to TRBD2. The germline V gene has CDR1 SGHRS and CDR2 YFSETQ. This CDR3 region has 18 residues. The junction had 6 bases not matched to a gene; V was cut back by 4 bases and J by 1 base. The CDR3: CASSAGLAGGMNTGELFF. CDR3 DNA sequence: TGCGCCAGCAGCGCTGGACTAGCGGGGGGAATGAACACCGGGGAGCTGTTTTTT.

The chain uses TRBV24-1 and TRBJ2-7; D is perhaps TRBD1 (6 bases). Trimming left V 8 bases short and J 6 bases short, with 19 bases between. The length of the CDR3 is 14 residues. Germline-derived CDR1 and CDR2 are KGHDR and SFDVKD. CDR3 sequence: CATMADSAPREQYF. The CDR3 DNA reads TGTGCCACCATGGCGGACAGCGCACCCCGCGAGCAGTACTTC.

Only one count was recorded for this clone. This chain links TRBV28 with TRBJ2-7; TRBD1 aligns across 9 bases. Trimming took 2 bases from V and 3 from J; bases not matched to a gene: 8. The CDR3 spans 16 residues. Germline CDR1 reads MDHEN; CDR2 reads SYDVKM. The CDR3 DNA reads TGTGCCAGCAGTTTAAAGCCGGGACAGGGTCTCTACGAGCAGTACTTC. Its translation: CASSLKPGQGLYEQYF.

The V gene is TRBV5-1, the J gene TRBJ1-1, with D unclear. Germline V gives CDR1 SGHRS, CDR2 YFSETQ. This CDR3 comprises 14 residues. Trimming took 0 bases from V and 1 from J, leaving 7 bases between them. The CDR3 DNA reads TGCGCCAGCAGCTTGGATTCAGGGAACACTGAAGCTTTCTTT. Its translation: CASSLDSGNTEAFF.

The CDR3 DNA reads as TGCAGCGTTGAAGATCACAGGGACGGAAAAAAACTGTTTTTT. It is translated as CSVEDHRDGKKLFF. The V gene is TRBV29-1, the J gene TRBJ1-4; D may be TRBD1 (6 bases). The CDR3 has 14 amino acids. CDR1 and CDR2 (germline): SQVTM, ANQGSEA. V was cut by 0 bases and J by 9 bases, with 14 bases left in between.

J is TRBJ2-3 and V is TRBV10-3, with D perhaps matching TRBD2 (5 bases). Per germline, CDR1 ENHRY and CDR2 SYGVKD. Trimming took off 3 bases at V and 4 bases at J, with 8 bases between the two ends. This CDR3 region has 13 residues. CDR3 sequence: CAISEPSPDTQYF. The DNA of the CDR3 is TGTGCCATCAGTGAACCTAGCCCAGATACGCAGTATTTT.

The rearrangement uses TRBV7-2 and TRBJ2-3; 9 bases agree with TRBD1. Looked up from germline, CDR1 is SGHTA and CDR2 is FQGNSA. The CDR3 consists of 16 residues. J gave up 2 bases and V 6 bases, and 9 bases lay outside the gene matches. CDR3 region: CASSYAGTGTTDTQYF. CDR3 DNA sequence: TGTGCCAGCAGTTACGCCGGGACAGGGACCACAGATACGCAGTATTTT.

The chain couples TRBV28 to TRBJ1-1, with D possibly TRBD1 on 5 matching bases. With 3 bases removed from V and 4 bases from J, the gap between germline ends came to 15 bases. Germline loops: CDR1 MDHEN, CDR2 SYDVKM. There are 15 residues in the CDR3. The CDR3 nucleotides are TGTGCCAGCAGTTTTAATAGGGGATTCCGCACTGAAGCTTTCTTT. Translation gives CASSFNRGFRTEAFF.

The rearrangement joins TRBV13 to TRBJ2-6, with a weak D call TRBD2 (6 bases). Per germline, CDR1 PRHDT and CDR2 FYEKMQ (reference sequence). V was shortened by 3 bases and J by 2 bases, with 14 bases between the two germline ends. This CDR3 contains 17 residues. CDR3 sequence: CASSFSGTVAGANVLTF. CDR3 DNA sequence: TGTGCCAGCAGCTTCTCCGGGACTGTAGCTGGGGCCAACGTCCTGACTTTC.